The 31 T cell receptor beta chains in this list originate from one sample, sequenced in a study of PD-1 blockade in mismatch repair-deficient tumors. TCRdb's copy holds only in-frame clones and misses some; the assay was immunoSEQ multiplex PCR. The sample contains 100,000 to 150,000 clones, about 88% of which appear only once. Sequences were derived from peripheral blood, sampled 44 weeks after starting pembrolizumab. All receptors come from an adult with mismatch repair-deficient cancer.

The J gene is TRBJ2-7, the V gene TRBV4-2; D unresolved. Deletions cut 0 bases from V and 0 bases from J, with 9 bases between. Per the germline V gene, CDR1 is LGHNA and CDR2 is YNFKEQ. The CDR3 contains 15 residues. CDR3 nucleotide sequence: TGTGCCAGCAGCCAAGATGCCGGTAGCTCCTACGAGCAGTACTTC. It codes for CASSQDAGSSYEQYF.

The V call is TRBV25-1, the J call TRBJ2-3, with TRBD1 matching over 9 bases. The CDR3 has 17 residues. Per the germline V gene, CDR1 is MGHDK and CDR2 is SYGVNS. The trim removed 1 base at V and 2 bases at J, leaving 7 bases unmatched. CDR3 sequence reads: CASSESRTGEVTDTQYF. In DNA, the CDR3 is TGTGCCAGCAGTGAATCGAGGACAGGGGAAGTCACAGATACGCAGTATTTT.

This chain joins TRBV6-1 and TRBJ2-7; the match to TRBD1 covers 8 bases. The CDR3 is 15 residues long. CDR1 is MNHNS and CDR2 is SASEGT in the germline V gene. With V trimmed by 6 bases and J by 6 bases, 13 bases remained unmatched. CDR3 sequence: CASREPGQVLTEQYF. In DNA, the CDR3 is TGTGCCAGCAGAGAACCGGGACAGGTACTAACCGAGCAGTACTTC.

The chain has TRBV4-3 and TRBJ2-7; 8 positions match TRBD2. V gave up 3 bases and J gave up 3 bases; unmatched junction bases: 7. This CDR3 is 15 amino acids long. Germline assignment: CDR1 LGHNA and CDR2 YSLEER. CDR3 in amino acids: CASSHSLLAGYEQYF. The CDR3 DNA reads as TGCGCCAGCAGCCATTCTCTCCTAGCGGGCTACGAGCAGTACTTC.

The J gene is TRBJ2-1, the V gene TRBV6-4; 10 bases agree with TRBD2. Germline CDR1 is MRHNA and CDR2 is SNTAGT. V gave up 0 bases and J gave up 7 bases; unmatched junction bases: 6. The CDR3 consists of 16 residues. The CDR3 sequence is CASSDSVAGGGNEQFF. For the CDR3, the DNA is TGTGCCAGCAGTGACTCTGTAGCGGGAGGTGGGAATGAGCAGTTCTTC.

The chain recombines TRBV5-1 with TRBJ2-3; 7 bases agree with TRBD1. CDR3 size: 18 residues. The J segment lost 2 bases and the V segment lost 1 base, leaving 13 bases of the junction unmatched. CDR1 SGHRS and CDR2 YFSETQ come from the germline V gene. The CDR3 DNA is TGCGCCAGCAGCTTGAGTTACAGGGGCGCAGAAAACACAGATACGCAGTATTTT. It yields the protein CASSLSYRGAENTDTQYF. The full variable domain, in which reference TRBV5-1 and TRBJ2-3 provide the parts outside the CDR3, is KAGVTQTPRYLIKTRGQQVTLSCSPISGHRSVSWYQQTPGQGLQFLFEYFSETQRNKGNFPGRFSGRQFSNSRSEMNVSTLELGDSALYLCASSLSYRGAENTDTQYFGPGTRLTVL.

CDR3 loop: CAWSSGSTDTQYF. The CDR3 region has the DNA TGTGCCTGGTCTAGCGGGAGTACAGATACGCAGTATTTT. The V and J genes are TRBV30 and TRBJ2-3; 10 nucleotides align to TRBD2. The CDR3 consists of 13 residues. The V segment lost 5 bases and the J segment 3 bases; nucleotides outside the gene matches: 2. Germline CDR1 and CDR2: GTSNPN and SVGIG (reference sequence).

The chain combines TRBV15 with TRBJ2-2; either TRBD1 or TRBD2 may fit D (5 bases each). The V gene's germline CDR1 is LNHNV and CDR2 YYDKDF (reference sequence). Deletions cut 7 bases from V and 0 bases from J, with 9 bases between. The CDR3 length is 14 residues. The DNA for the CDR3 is TGTGCCACCACGCTGGGGGCGAACACCGGGGAGCTGTTTTTT. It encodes CATTLGANTGELFF.

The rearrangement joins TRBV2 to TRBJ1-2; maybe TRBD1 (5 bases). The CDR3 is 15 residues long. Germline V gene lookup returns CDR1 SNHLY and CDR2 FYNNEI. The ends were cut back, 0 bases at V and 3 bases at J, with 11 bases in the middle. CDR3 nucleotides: TGTGCCAGCAGTGAAGCGGCAGGGCGAGACTATGGCTACACCTTC. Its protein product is CASSEAAGRDYGYTF.

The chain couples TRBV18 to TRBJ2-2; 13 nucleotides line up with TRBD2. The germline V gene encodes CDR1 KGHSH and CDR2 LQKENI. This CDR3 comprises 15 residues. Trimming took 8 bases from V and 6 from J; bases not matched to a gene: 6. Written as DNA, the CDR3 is TGTGCCAGCCCTAGAACTAGCGGGGGGGCCGGGGAGCTGTTTTTT. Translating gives CASPRTSGGAGELFF.

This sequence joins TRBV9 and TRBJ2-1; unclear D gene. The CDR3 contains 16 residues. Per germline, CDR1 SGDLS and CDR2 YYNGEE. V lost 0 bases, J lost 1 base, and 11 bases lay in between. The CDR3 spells CASSVVGSNSYNEQFF. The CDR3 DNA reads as TGTGCCAGCAGCGTAGTAGGGTCCAATTCCTACAATGAGCAGTTCTTC.

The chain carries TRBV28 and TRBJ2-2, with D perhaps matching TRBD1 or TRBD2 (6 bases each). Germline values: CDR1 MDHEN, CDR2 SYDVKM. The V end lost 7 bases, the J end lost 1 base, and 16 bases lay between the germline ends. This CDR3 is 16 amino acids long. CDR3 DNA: TGTGCCAGCACCAAAGGGGGGAGAGGGAACACCGGGGAGCTGTTTTTT. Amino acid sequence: CASTKGGRGNTGELFF.

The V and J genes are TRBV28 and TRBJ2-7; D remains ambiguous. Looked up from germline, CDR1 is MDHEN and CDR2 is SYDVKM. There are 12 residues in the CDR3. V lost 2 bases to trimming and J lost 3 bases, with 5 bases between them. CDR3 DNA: TGTGCCAGCAGTTTACCGGGCTACGAGCAGTACTTC. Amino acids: CASSLPGYEQYF.

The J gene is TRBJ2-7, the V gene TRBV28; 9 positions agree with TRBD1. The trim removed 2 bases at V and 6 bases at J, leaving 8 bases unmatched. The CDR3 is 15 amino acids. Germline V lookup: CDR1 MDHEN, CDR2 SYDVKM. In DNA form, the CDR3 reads TGTGCCAGCAGTTTAGCCGGGACAGGGAAAGGCGAGCAGTACTTC. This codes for CASSLAGTGKGEQYF. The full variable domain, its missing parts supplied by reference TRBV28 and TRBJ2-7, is DVKVTQSSRYLVKRTGEKVFLECVQDMDHENMFWYRQDPGLGLRLIYFSYDVKMKEKGDIPEGYSVSREKKERFSLILESASTNQTSMYLCASSLAGTGKGEQYFGPGTRLTVT.

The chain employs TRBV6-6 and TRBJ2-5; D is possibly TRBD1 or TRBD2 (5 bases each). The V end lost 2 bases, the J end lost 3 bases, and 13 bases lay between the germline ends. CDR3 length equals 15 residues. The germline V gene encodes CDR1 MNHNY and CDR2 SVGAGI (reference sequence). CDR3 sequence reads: CASSYVGAAEETQYF. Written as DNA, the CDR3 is TGTGCCAGCAGTTACGTCGGGGCAGCGGAAGAGACCCAGTACTTC.

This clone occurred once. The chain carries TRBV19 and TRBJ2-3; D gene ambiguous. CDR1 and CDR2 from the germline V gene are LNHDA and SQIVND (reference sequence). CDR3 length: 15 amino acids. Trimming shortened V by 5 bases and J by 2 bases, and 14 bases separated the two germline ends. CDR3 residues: CASSAGLITTDTQYF. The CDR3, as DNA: TGTGCCAGTAGTGCCGGGCTAATCACCACAGATACGCAGTATTTT.

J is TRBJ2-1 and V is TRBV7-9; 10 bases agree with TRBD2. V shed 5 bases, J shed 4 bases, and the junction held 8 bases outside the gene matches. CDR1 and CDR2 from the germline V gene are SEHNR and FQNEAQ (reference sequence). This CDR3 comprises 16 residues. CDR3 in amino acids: CASSQTILAGYNEQFF. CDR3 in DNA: TGTGCCAGCAGCCAAACAATACTAGCGGGGTACAATGAGCAGTTCTTC. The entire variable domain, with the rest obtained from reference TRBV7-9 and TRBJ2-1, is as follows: DTGVSQNPRHKITKRGQNVTFRCDPISEHNRLYWYRQTLGQGPEFLTYFQNEAQLEKSRLLSDRFSAERPKGSFSTLEIQRTEQGDSAMYLCASSQTILAGYNEQFFGPGTRLTVL.

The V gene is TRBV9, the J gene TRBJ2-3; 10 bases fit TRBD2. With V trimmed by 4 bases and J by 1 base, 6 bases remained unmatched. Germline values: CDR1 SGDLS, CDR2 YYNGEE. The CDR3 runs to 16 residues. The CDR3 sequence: CASSPGLAPRTDTQYF. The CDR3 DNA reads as TGTGCCAGCAGCCCGGGACTAGCGCCCCGCACAGATACGCAGTATTTT. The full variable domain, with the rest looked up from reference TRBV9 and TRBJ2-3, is DSGVTQTPKHLITATGQRVTLRCSPRSGDLSVYWYQQSLDQGLQFLIQYYNGEERAKGNILERFSAQQFPDLHSELNLSSLELGDSALYFCASSPGLAPRTDTQYFGPGTRLTVL.

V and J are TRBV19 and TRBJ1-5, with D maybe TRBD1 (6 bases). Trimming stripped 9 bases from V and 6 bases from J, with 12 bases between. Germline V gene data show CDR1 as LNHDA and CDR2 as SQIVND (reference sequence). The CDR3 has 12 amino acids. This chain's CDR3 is CASLQGGQPQHF. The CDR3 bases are TGTGCCAGCCTACAGGGCGGTCAGCCCCAGCATTTT.

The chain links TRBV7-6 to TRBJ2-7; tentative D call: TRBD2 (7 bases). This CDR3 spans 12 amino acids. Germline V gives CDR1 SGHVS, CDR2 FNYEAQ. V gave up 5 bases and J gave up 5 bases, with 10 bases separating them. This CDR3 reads CASSPGGDEQYF. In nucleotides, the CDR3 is TGTGCCAGCAGCCCGGGGGGCGACGAGCAGTACTTC. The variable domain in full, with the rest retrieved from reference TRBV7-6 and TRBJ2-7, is GAGVSQSPRYKVTKRGQDVALRCDPISGHVSLYWYRQALGQGPEFLTYFNYEAQQDKSGLPNDRFSAERPEGSISTLTIQRTEQRDSAMYRCASSPGGDEQYFGPGTRLTVT.

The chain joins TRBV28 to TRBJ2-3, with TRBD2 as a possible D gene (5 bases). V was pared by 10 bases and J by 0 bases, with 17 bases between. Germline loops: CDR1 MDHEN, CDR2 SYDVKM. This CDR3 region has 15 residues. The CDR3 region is CATGGGPASTDTQYF. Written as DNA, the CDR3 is TGTGCCACCGGTGGAGGACCGGCTAGCACAGATACGCAGTATTTT.

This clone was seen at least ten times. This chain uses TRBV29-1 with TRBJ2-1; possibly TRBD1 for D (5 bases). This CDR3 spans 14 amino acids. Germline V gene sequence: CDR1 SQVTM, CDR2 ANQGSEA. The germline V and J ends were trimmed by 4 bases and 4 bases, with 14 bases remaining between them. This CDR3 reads CSVAGSPEYNEQFF. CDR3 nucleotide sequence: TGCAGCGTTGCAGGGTCCCCGGAGTACAATGAGCAGTTCTTC.

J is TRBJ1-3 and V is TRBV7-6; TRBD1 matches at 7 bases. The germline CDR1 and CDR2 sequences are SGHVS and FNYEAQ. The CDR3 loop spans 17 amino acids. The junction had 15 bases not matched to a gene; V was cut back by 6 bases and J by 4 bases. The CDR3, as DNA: TGTGCCAGCAGTCAGAACCCCACCAGGGGGTTAGGAAACACCATATATTTT. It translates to CASSQNPTRGLGNTIYF.

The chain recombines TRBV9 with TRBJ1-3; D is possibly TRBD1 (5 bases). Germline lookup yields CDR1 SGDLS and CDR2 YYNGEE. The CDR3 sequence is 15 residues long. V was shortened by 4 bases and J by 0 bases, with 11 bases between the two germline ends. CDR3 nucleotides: TGTGCCAGCAGCCTCCAGGGTCTCTCTGGAAACACCATATATTTT. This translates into CASSLQGLSGNTIYF.

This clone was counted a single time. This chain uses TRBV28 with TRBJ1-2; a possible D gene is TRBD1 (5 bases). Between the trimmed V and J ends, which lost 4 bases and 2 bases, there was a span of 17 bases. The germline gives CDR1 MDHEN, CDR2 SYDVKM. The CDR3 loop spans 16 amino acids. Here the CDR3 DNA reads TGTGCCAGCAGTTACACGATACAGGCTGGGAACTATGGCTACACCTTC. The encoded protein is CASSYTIQAGNYGYTF.

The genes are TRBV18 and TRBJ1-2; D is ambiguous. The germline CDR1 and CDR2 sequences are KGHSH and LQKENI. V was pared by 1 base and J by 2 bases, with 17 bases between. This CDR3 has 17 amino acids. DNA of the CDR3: TGTGCCAGCTCACCACTCTGGTGGACGATGGAGAACTATGGCTACACCTTC. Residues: CASSPLWWTMENYGYTF.

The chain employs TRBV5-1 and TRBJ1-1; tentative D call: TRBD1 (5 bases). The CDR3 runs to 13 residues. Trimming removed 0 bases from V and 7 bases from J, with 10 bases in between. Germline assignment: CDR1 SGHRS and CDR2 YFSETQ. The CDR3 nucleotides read TGCGCCAGCAGCTTGGGGGGCGGCATTGAAGCTTTCTTT. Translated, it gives CASSLGGGIEAFF. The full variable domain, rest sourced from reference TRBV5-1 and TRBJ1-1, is KAGVTQTPRYLIKTRGQQVTLSCSPISGHRSVSWYQQTPGQGLQFLFEYFSETQRNKGNFPGRFSGRQFSNSRSEMNVSTLELGDSALYLCASSLGGGIEAFFGQGTRLTVV.

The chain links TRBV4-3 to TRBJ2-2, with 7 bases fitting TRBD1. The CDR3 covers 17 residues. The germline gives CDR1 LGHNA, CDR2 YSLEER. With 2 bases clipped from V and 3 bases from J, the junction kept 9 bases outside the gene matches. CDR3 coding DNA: TGCGCCAGCAGCCAAACCCTCGGGGACAGTTACACCGGGGAGCTGTTTTTT. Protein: CASSQTLGDSYTGELFF.

CDR3 in DNA: TGTGCCAGCAGCCAAGATTGGCCCCCCACTAGCGCCCGCGTCAATGAGCAGTTCTTC. Protein sequence: CASSQDWPPTSARVNEQFF. The chain combines TRBV14 with TRBJ2-1; TRBD2 matches at 7 bases. CDR1 SGHDN and CDR2 FVKESK come from the germline V gene. This CDR3 has 19 amino acids. J was trimmed by 6 bases and V by 0 bases; bases with no gene match: 17.

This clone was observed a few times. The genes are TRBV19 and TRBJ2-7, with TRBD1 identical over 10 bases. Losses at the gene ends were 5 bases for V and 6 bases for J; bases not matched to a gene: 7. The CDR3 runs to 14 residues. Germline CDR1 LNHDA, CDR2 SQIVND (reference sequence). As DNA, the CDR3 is TGTGCCAGTAGTCAGACAGGGGGCCGTGTCGAGCAGTACTTC. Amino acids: CASSQTGGRVEQYF. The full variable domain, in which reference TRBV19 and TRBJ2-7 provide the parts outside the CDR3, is DGGITQSPKYLFRKEGQNVTLSCEQNLNHDAMYWYRQDPGQGLRLIYYSQIVNDFQKGDIAEGYSVSREKKESFPLTVTSAQKNPTAFYLCASSQTGGRVEQYFGPGTRLTVT.

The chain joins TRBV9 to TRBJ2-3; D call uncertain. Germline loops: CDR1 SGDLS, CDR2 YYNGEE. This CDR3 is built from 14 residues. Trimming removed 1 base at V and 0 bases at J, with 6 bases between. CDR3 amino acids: CASSVPSSTDTQYF. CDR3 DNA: TGTGCCAGCAGCGTACCCTCTAGCACAGATACGCAGTATTTT.